This is a list of T cell receptor beta chains from one sample in a study of T-cell memory formation after mild COVID-19. TCRdb re-derived calls from the 5' RACE reads in MiXCR, one entry per CDR3 protein. The sample shows 250,000 to 300,000 distinct CDR3 sequences, 15% to 20% of them seen only once. Material: PBMCs or a T cell subset sorted from them (not recorded which). These receptors were obtained from a man aged 18 to 30 who had mild COVID-19 (a few samples of this study predate the infection). Cell type and time point are not known. The CDR3 runs from the conserved cysteine through the conserved F or W. D genes are given only for firm matches. Size is omitted from some rows. Given values are once, few, many or a class for expanded clones.

TRBV29-1	TRBJ2-3	few	TRBD1	TGCAGCGCGGGACAGCCTCAGGATACGCAGTATTTT	CSAGQPQDTQYF
TRBV5-1	TRBJ1-4	-	-	TGCGCCAGCAGCTTCCAGGGGCGGAATGAAAAACTGTTTTTT	CASSFQGRNEKLFF
TRBV12-3/TRBV12-4	TRBJ1-4	-	TRBD1	TGTGCCAGCAGTTTGGGCCAGGGGGCTGTCGAGGAACTGTTTTTT	CASSLGQGAVEELFF
TRBV7-9	TRBJ2-2	-	-	TGTGCCAGCAGCCGTCAGGGGACCGGGGAGCTGTTTTTT	CASSRQGTGELFF
TRBV9	TRBJ2-5	-	TRBD2	TGTGCCAGCAGCGCCGCTAGCGGGAACTGGGGCGGGGAGACCCAGTACTTC	CASSAASGNWGGETQYF
TRBV27	TRBJ2-5	few	TRBD1	TGTGCCAGCAGTGAACAGGGGTATCTAAGGGAGGAGACCCAGTACTTC	CASSEQGYLREETQYF
TRBV4-1	TRBJ2-7	-	TRBD1	TGCGCCAGCAGCCATCCAGGGGGTTCCGCCGGCGAGCAGTACTTC	CASSHPGGSAGEQYF
TRBV7-6	TRBJ1-1	few	-	TGTGCCAGCAGCTTAGAGGATCCCTATCGGGACACTGAAGCTTTCTTT	CASSLEDPYRDTEAFF
TRBV6-5	TRBJ2-7	-	-	TGTGCCAGCAGTTGGCATTTCTTTGGGTCCGCCTACGAGCAGTACTTC	CASSWHFFGSAYEQYF
TRBV19	TRBJ1-2	many	TRBD1	TGTGCCAGTAGTGTGACAGGGAGTCCTCCTGGCTACACCTTC	CASSVTGSPPGYTF
TRBV7-9	TRBJ1-6	-	-	TGTGCCAGCAGCCTCGTAGGGACATTCAATTCACCCCTCCACTTT	CASSLVGTFNSPLHF
TRBV5-1	TRBJ1-1	few	-	TGCGCCAGCAGGGTCGGATCCGAGAACACTGAAGCTTTCTTT	CASRVGSENTEAFF
TRBV29-1	TRBJ1-4	-	-	TGCAGCGTTGACCCGGCAATGGGGGGAAAACTGTTTTTT	CSVDPAMGGKLFF
TRBV5-1	TRBJ1-4	-	TRBD1	TGCGCCAGCAGCTTGATACAGGGGCGTTTGGAAAAACTGTTTTTT	CASSLIQGRLEKLFF
TRBV4-3	TRBJ2-3	many	-	TGCGCCAGCAGCCAAGATCGGGCGGGTTATACGCAGTATTTT	CASSQDRAGYTQYF
TRBV4-2	TRBJ1-5	few	-	TGTGCCAGCAGCCAAGGGGAAAGCAATCAGCCCCAGCATTTT	CASSQGESNQPQHF
TRBV7-3	TRBJ2-3	few	-	TGTGCCAGCAGCCCGACTCCCGGTGCCACAGATACGCAGTATTTT	CASSPTPGATDTQYF
TRBV20-1	TRBJ2-7	-	-	TGCAGTGCTAGAGATCCTCAGGCGGCCACCTACGAGCAGTACTTC	CSARDPQAATYEQYF
TRBV9	TRBJ1-5	-	-	TGTGCCAGCAGCGTAGGGGGGGCTGGAAATCAGCCCCAGCATTTT	CASSVGGAGNQPQHF
TRBV4-1	TRBJ2-4	many	-	TGCGCCAGCAGCCCATCTGCGAACATTCAGTACTTC	CASSPSANIQYF
TRBV20-1	TRBJ2-3	-	TRBD2	TGCAGTGCTCCTCGGCGGACTAGCGGAACTCGGGATACGCAGTATTTT	CSAPRRTSGTRDTQYF
TRBV30	TRBJ2-1	-	TRBD2	TGTGCCTGGAGCAGACCGGGACTAGACTCCTACAATGAGCAGTTCTTC	CAWSRPGLDSYNEQFF
TRBV12-3/TRBV12-4	TRBJ1-5	few	-	TGTGCCAGCAGTTTAGCCAGGAGGTTGGGGAGCCAGCATTTT	CASSLARRLGSQHF
TRBV6-2/TRBV6-3	TRBJ2-3	-	TRBD1	TGTGCCAGCAGTTACTTTCCGGGACAGGGGTACACAGATACGCAGTATTTT	CASSYFPGQGYTDTQYF
TRBV20-1	TRBJ2-5	few	-	TGCAGTGCTGTACCGGGCTTCGACAGGCGGACCCAGTACTTC	CSAVPGFDRRTQYF